A selection of T cell receptor beta chains follows, all from one sample in a study of blood T cells in healthy people across ages. TCRdb reanalysed the 5' RACE reads using MiXCR and keeps one entry per CDR3 protein. The table has more than 650,000 distinct CDR3 sequences, around 24% seen once. These data were also filed under a second study, of T cells of mothers and their children.

Material: blood. These TCRs come from a boy younger than 18 in good health. CDR3s include the opening cysteine and the closing phenylalanine or tryptophan. The D gene is left open where the match is weak. Size values are once, few and many counts, or a class for expanded clones, and some rows have none.

size	V	D	J	CDR3	DNA
few	TRBV12-3/TRBV12-4	-	TRBJ2-5	CASSSSSATRNQYF	TGTGCCAGCAGTTCGTCTAGCGCCACCAGGAACCAGTACTTC
few	TRBV7-8	TRBD2	TRBJ2-7	CASSNLAGVAYEQYF	TGTGCCAGCAGCAACCTAGCGGGGGTCGCCTACGAGCAGTACTTC
-	TRBV15	-	TRBJ1-4	CATSSEGKLNEKLFF	TGTGCCACCAGCAGTGAGGGGAAACTTAATGAAAAACTGTTTTTT
few	TRBV27	-	TRBJ2-5	CASRRDFLETQYF	TGTGCCAGCAGGCGGGACTTTTTAGAGACCCAGTACTTC
-	TRBV3-1	-	TRBJ1-2	CASSQVGGPNYGYTF	TGTGCCAGCAGCCAAGTCGGGGGACCAAACTATGGCTACACCTTC
few	TRBV20-1	TRBD1	TRBJ1-2	CSARGQGLGYGYTF	TGCAGTGCTAGGGGACAGGGGCTGGGCTATGGCTACACCTTC
-	TRBV5-1	-	TRBJ2-1	CASSFYDGNEQFF	TGCGCCAGCAGCTTTTACGACGGAAATGAGCAGTTCTTC
few	TRBV20-1	-	TRBJ2-7	CSARGSEGSGYEQYF	TGCAGTGCTAGAGGCTCCGAGGGGTCGGGGTACGAGCAGTACTTC
-	TRBV15	TRBD2	TRBJ2-5	CATSSGGTYQETQYF	TGTGCCACCAGTAGCGGGGGCACGTACCAAGAGACCCAGTACTTC
-	TRBV4-1	TRBD1	TRBJ2-1	CASSQGQGGYNEQFF	TGCGCCAGCAGCCAAGGACAGGGGGGATACAATGAGCAGTTCTTC
-	TRBV10-3	TRBD2	TRBJ2-7	CAITTPGGPDEQYF	TGTGCCATCACCACCCCGGGAGGTCCGGACGAGCAGTACTTC
many	TRBV5-5	-	TRBJ1-1	CASSLSSLNTEAFF	TGTGCCAGCAGCTTGTCCAGTCTGAACACTGAAGCTTTCTTT
-	TRBV7-9	-	TRBJ2-7	CASSLAPGGDYEQYF	TGTGCCAGCAGCTTAGCGCCAGGCGGGGACTACGAGCAGTACTTC
-	TRBV9	-	TRBJ2-5	CASSVGGQLSETQYF	TGTGCCAGCAGCGTAGGGGGGCAGCTTTCAGAGACCCAGTACTTC
few	TRBV6-1	-	TRBJ2-5	CASSDWSETQYF	TGTGCCAGCAGTGACTGGTCGGAGACCCAGTACTTC
-	TRBV29-1	TRBD1	TRBJ1-1	CSASGTGVGRAEAFF	TGCAGCGCATCCGGGACAGGGGTGGGTCGCGCTGAAGCTTTCTTT
few	TRBV10-3	-	TRBJ1-6	CAISEAGSPLHF	TGTGCCATCAGTGAGGCAGGCTCACCCCTCCACTTT
few	TRBV2	TRBD1	TRBJ2-5	CASSVGQGAKEQYF	TGTGCCAGCAGTGTGGGACAGGGGGCGAAGGAGCAGTACTTC
few	TRBV6-5	TRBD2	TRBJ2-1	CASSTSSGNYNEQFF	TGTGCCAGCAGTACTTCTAGCGGGAACTACAATGAGCAGTTCTTC
few	TRBV20-1	TRBD2	TRBJ2-1	CSYTGTSGNNEQFF	TGCAGTTATACCGGGACTAGCGGAAACAATGAGCAGTTCTTC
-	TRBV5-5	TRBD1	TRBJ2-5	CASNDRTGTVQETQYF	TGTGCCAGCAACGACCGGACCGGGACAGTTCAAGAGACCCAGTACTTC
few	TRBV7-2	TRBD2	TRBJ2-3	CASSFSAGSRDTQYF	TGTGCCAGCAGCTTCTCAGCGGGGTCGAGAGATACGCAGTATTTT
-	TRBV9	-	TRBJ2-7	CASSVGWSETEQYF	TGTGCCAGCAGCGTAGGGTGGTCAGAGACCGAGCAGTACTTC
-	TRBV6-1	-	TRBJ2-7	CASSVGLGEQYF	TGTGCCAGCAGTGTCGGCCTCGGGGAGCAGTACTTC
many	TRBV12-3/TRBV12-4	TRBD2	TRBJ2-7	CASSFGTSGVYEQYF	TGTGCCAGCAGTTTTGGGACTAGCGGGGTCTACGAGCAGTACTTC
many	TRBV7-9	-	TRBJ2-7	CASSFSGQSYEQYF	TGTGCCAGCAGCTTCTCCGGACAGTCCTACGAGCAGTACTTC
few	TRBV10-2	-	TRBJ2-7	CASSESLTNPYEQYF	TGCGCCAGCAGTGAGTCACTGACAAACCCCTACGAGCAGTACTTC
-	TRBV12-3/TRBV12-4	-	TRBJ1-2	CASTSQGGYGYTF	TGTGCCAGCACATCCCAGGGAGGCTATGGCTACACCTTC
-	TRBV5-1	TRBD1	TRBJ2-7	CASSLSGQGSAYEQYF	TGCGCCAGCAGCTTGTCTGGACAGGGCTCGGCCTACGAGCAGTACTTC
-	TRBV7-9	-	TRBJ2-7	CASSFAGGRYEQYF	TGCGCCAGCAGCTTTGCCGGGGGTAGGTACGAGCAGTACTTC
few	TRBV4-1	TRBD2	TRBJ2-3	CASSAPSGGSTDTQYF	TGCGCCAGCAGCGCCCCCAGCGGGGGTAGCACAGATACGCAGTATTTT
few	TRBV28	-	TRBJ2-5	CASSFADTQETQYF	TGTGCCAGCAGTTTTGCCGACACCCAAGAGACCCAGTACTTC